Below are 17 T cell receptor beta chains sequenced from a single sample in a study of shared clonotypes between healthy human individuals. Generated by immunoSEQ multiplex PCR, the TCRdb table keeps only in-frame clones and is missing some. The repertoire holds about 680,000 clones, with 73% as singletons. Input material: memory CD4+ T cells sorted from blood. The subset was: CD45RA-negative fraction. Source of these receptors: a woman aged 25 to 39 in good health.

This chain uses TRBV4-1 with TRBJ1-3; D gene unclear. The germline V gene has CDR1 MGHRA and CDR2 YSYEKL. The CDR3 sequence is 18 residues long. Trimming took 4 bases from V and 2 from J, leaving 21 bases between them. The CDR3 is CASSPKLVPGTAGNTIYF. CDR3 nucleotides: TGCGCCAGCAGCCCCAAGTTAGTCCCAGGAACGGCTGGAAACACCATATATTTT.

The chain recombines TRBV6-7 with TRBJ1-1, with 8 bases matching TRBD1. TRBV6-7 is filed as an ORF, its function uncertain. V lost 2 bases to trimming and J lost 12 bases; unmatched junction nucleotides: 8. The CDR3 totals 13 residues. CDR3 sequence: CASSYRTGRRTFF. The CDR3, as DNA: TGTGCCAGCAGTTACCGGACAGGGCGGCGGACTTTCTTT.

This clone has more than one count but fewer than ten. This chain uses TRBV28 with TRBJ2-7, with 11 bases that match TRBD2. Trimming removed 6 bases from V and 2 bases from J; junction bases left unmatched: 9. This CDR3 is built from 16 residues. Germline V CDR1 and CDR2: MDHEN, SYDVKM. The CDR3 nucleotides read TGTGCCAGCAGACTAATAGCGGGAGGGCCAACCTACGAGCAGTACTTC. Amino acids: CASRLIAGGPTYEQYF. Full variable domain (missing parts from reference TRBV28 and TRBJ2-7): DVKVTQSSRYLVKRTGEKVFLECVQDMDHENMFWYRQDPGLGLRLIYFSYDVKMKEKGDIPEGYSVSREKKERFSLILESASTNQTSMYLCASRLIAGGPTYEQYFGPGTRLTVT.

The genes are TRBV5-5 and TRBJ1-2; 8 positions match TRBD1. Germline CDR1 reads SGHKS; CDR2 reads YYEKEE (reference sequence). Trimming removed 5 bases from V and 3 bases from J; junction bases left unmatched: 6. The CDR3 covers 14 residues. The CDR3 protein is CASRPGGQDYGYTF. The CDR3 DNA reads as TGTGCCAGCAGACCGGGGGGACAGGACTATGGCTACACCTTC.

This chain connects TRBV6-5 to TRBJ2-7; perhaps TRBD1 as D (6 bases). Germline values: CDR1 MNHEY, CDR2 SVGAGI. The CDR3 covers 12 residues. Between the trimmed V and J ends, which lost 10 bases and 0 bases, there was a span of 10 bases. This CDR3 is CATSGDSYEQYF. As DNA, the CDR3 is TGTGCCACCTCAGGGGACTCCTACGAGCAGTACTTC.

The chain carries TRBV2 and TRBJ1-1; the match to TRBD1 covers 8 bases. Germline-derived CDR1 and CDR2 are SNHLY and FYNNEI. The J segment lost 5 bases and the V segment lost 3 bases, leaving 5 bases of the junction unmatched. The CDR3 spans 14 residues. CDR3 nucleotides: TGTGCCAGCAGTGATGACAGGGGAGAAACTGAAGCTTTCTTT. It specifies CASSDDRGETEAFF.

V gene TRBV20-1 combines with J gene TRBJ1-5; no clear D gene. The CDR3 runs 11 residues. In germline, CDR1 is DFQATT, CDR2 SNEGSKA (reference sequence). Trimming pared 6 bases from V and 4 bases from J, leaving 7 bases between. CDR3 in DNA: TGCAGTGCGGCGGGAAATCAGCCCCAGCATTTT. Encoded protein: CSAAGNQPQHF.

Ten or more counts support this clone. The V and J genes are TRBV2 and TRBJ2-1, with 9 bases matching TRBD1. This CDR3 is built from 15 residues. Germline values: CDR1 SNHLY, CDR2 FYNNEI. The junction had 13 bases not matched to a gene; V was cut back by 6 bases and J by 10 bases. This chain's CDR3 is CASRNRGGTGSEQFF. The CDR3 DNA follows: TGTGCCAGCAGGAACAGGGGGGGGACAGGGAGCGAGCAGTTCTTC. The entire variable domain, with the rest obtained from reference TRBV2 and TRBJ2-1, is as follows: EPEVTQTPSHQVTQMGQEVILRCVPISNHLYFYWYRQILGQKVEFLVSFYNNEISEKSEIFDDQFSVERPDGSNFTLKIRSTKLEDSAMYFCASRNRGGTGSEQFFGPGTRLTVL.

For this clone: Since a much larger clone is just one base distant, this may be a read error. V gene TRBV28 combines with J gene TRBJ1-1; D is undetermined. Germline CDR1 is MDHEN and CDR2 is SYDVKM. This CDR3 has 11 amino acids. V was shortened by 6 bases and J by 3 bases, with 5 bases between the two germline ends. The chain's CDR3 is CASREDTEAFF. DNA of the CDR3: TGTGCCAGCAGAGAAGACACTGAAGCTTTCTTT.

The rearrangement joins TRBV28 to TRBJ1-1; D ambiguous. This CDR3 has 14 residues. CDR1 and CDR2 (germline): MDHEN, SYDVKM. Between the trimmed V and J ends, which lost 5 bases and 6 bases, there was a span of 16 bases. CDR3 sequence (DNA): TGTGCCAGCAGTACCCTGCCCGAAGTCGCTGAAGCTTTCTTT. Translation: CASSTLPEVAEAFF.

The chain links TRBV7-7 to TRBJ2-3, with TRBD2 matching over 11 bases. Trimming at V came to 5 bases and at J to 3 bases, leaving 4 bases not matched to a gene. The CDR3 totals 15 residues. Looked up from germline, CDR1 is SSHAT and CDR2 is FNYEAQ (reference sequence). Here the CDR3 DNA reads TGTGCCAGCAGCCAACTAGCGGGAGCGACAGATACGCAGTATTTT. It translates to CASSQLAGATDTQYF.

Here the CDR3 DNA reads TGTGCCAGCAGCTTAAGTGGTAGCGGGAGAACCGGGGAGCTGTTTTTT. As protein: CASSLSGSGRTGELFF. The V call is TRBV11-1, the J call TRBJ2-2; 9 nucleotides line up with TRBD2. Germline CDR1 and CDR2: SGHAT and FQDESV (reference sequence). The V gene end was trimmed by 2 bases and the J gene end by 5 bases; junction bases not matched to a gene: 6. This CDR3 comprises 16 residues.

This clone was seen more than once but under ten times. The genes are TRBV27 and TRBJ2-7, with D possibly being TRBD2 (6 bases). With 3 bases removed from V and 9 bases from J, the gap between germline ends came to 21 bases. The CDR3 contains 15 residues. Germline CDR1 and CDR2: MNHEY and SMNVEV (reference sequence). The CDR3 region has the DNA TGTGCCAGCAGTTTCAGTGGGACTCCTTCTACGGGGCAGTACTTC. This encodes CASSFSGTPSTGQYF.

The chain carries TRBV28 and TRBJ1-4; no definite D call. The germline CDR1 and CDR2 sequences are MDHEN and SYDVKM. This CDR3 spans 13 amino acids. Trimming took 8 bases from V and 5 from J, leaving 12 bases between them. The CDR3 is CASGGTRNEKLFF. In nucleotides, the CDR3 is TGTGCCAGCGGCGGTACGAGAAATGAAAAACTGTTTTTT.

The gene calls are TRBV18 and TRBJ2-7, with D possibly matching TRBD1 (5 bases). Germline V lookup: CDR1 KGHSH, CDR2 LQKENI. Trimming stripped 1 base from V and 7 bases from J, with 17 bases between. The CDR3 loop spans 15 amino acids. The CDR3 region is CASSPLDSSLREQYF. The CDR3 coding sequence is TGTGCCAGCTCACCACTCGACAGTTCCCTGAGGGAGCAGTACTTC.

Of note for this clone: The same CDR3 can be traced to other DNA sequences in this sample. This chain uses TRBV5-1 with TRBJ2-7; TRBD2 is a possible D gene (5 bases). The CDR3 contains 14 residues. Germline assignment: CDR1 SGHRS and CDR2 YFSETQ. V lost 0 bases and J lost 1, with 8 bases in between. The CDR3 DNA sequence: TGCGCCAGCAGCTTGGGCGGGCCATCCTACGAGCAGTACTTC. Translated: CASSLGGPSYEQYF.

J is TRBJ2-3 and V is TRBV11-2; 9 positions agree with TRBD2. CDR1 SGHAT and CDR2 FQNNGV come from the germline V gene. The junction had 4 bases not matched to a gene; V was cut back by 1 base and J by 2 bases. The CDR3 is 16 amino acids. This chain's CDR3 is CASSLGLAVNTDTQYF. The CDR3 DNA reads as TGTGCCAGCAGCTTAGGACTAGCGGTAAACACAGATACGCAGTATTTT.